This TCR beta chain was sequenced in a study of graft-versus-host responses after intestinal transplantation (TCRdb year 2021). Notes on the research overall: The transplants that recipients received were multivisceral, liver-intestinal, or isolated intestinal. Every recipient was given anti-thymocyte globulin induction, then maintenance tacrolimus and steroids for roughly three years. Rather than going through the commercial service, samples from three later patients were sequenced in-house on an Illumina MiSeq and processed with MiXCR. Alloreactive clones were identified by sequencing pre-transplant mixed lymphocyte reaction products and comparing them with unstimulated pre-transplant donor and recipient T cells. Donor T cell macrochimerism was defined as a peak of at least 4% donor T cells among recipient peripheral blood mononuclear cells. Bulk TCR-beta CDR3 sequencing was used to track graft-versus-host and host-versus-graft alloreactive T cell clones in the graft, circulation and bone marrow after intestinal transplantation. Of the roughly 24 intestinal transplant recipients enrolled in the cohort, one of whom was a retransplant, 3 patients without pretransplant specimens were excluded.

The time point label of this sample denotes: cells obtained before transplantation from donor or recipient. CD3+CD4+ and CD3+CD8+ populations were FACS-sorted from unstimulated pre-transplant donor and recipient cells taken from spleen or lymph nodes. What the research found in general, with its limitations: GvH clones were found in recipient bone marrow, and some of the GvH clones appeared earlier in ileal mucosa or blood, which is consistent with an intestinal mucosal origin. Peak levels of circulating GvH clones were associated with declines in HvG clones early after transplant. Conclusions were limited by the relatively low number and heterogeneity of intestinal transplant patients. In the allografts of patients with donor T cell macrochimerism, GvH to HvG T cell clonal ratios were high.

CDR1 and CDR2 were assigned from the germline V gene as SGHDT and YYEEEE. The CDR3, cysteine through phenylalanine, is 15 amino acids long. Only the CDR3 DNA stays, 45 bases, in frame from base 1. V loses 4 bases of germline sequence and J loses 7 bases, and the interval between the two ends is 20 bases. Libraries came from the immunoSEQ multiplex PCR assay. In most patients, genomic DNA was isolated using the Qiagen DNeasy Blood and Tissue Kit and sent frozen to Adaptive Biotechnologies for TCR sequencing. High-throughput TCR-beta CDR3 sequencing of genomic DNA from most patients was performed by Adaptive Biotechnologies. Per the source publication's procedure: Adaptive's ImmunoSEQ software was the source of the TCR sequencing data for 15 to 20 patients, while three other patients were processed with MiXCR and VDJtools. To correct CD4 versus CD8 sorting errors, any sequence found in both subsets at a frequency ratio below 5:1 was removed. CDR3 nucleotide sequences shared by donor and recipient were removed because the origin of these sequences could not be assigned. To be classed as alloreactive, a clone needed at least 2-fold expansion over unstimulated cells and a minimum CFSE-low frequency of 0.002% (template counts) or 0.001% (read counts). Clones were considered mappable if detected in sequenced pre-transplant spleen, lymph node, or MLR CFSE-low populations of the donor or recipient. Cumulative frequency of alloreactive clones was calculated as a percentage of all sequences weighted by copy number. TCRdb provides this immuneACCESS table in a form limited to in-frame rearrangements. Some clones are lacking; in checked studies, under half of them reflect an unresolved V gene, and why the rest are absent is not known. Clonal size and the V and J genes are those of that table, whereas D and trimming came from the DNA. The sample table contains around 110,000 clones; only one count was recorded for roughly 92% of them. The top ten clonotypes cover roughly 0.24% of the sample.

On this clone itself: What antigen it recognizes has not been identified. The sample holds no much larger clone one base away, and base qualities are not on file.

Sequenced here: unstimulated CD4+ T cells sorted from spleen or lymph node cells, sampled before transplant. The receptor chain draws on TRBV5-6 and TRBJ1-2; no D gene can be assigned with confidence. The receptor was derived from a human donor who was the organ donor for an intestinal transplant. The sequence in DNA is TGTGCCAGCAGCCGGTCCCGCGGGTTAGTCTTTGGCTACACCTTC. This yields the protein CASSRSRGLVFGYTF.